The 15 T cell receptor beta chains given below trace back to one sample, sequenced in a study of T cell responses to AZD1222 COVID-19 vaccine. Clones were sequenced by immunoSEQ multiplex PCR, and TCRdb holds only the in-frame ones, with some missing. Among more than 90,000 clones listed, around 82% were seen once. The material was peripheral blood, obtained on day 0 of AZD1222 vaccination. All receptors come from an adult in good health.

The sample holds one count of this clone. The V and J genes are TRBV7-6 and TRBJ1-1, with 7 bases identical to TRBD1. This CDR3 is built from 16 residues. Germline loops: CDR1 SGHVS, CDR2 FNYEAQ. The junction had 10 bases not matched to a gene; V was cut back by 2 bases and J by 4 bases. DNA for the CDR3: TGTGCCAGCAGCTTATTCGGTGGCCCAGGGGGCACTGAAGCTTTCTTT. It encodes CASSLFGGPGGTEAFF.

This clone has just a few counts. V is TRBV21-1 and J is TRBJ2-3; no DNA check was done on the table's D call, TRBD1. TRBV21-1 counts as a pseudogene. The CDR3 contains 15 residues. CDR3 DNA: TGTGCCAGCAGGCACAGGGGCCGAGCCACAGATACGCAGTATTTT. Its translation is CASRHRGRATDTQYF.

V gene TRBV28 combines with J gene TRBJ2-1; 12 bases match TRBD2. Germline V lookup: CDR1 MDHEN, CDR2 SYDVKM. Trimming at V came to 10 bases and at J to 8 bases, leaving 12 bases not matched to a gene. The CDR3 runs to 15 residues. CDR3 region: CATRELAGGWDEQFF. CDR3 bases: TGTGCCACCCGTGAACTAGCGGGAGGTTGGGATGAGCAGTTCTTC.

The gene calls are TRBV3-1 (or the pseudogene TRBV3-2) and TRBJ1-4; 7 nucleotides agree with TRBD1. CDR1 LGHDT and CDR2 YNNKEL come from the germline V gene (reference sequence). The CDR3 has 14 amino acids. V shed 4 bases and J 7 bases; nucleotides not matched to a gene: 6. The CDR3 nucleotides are TGTGCCAGCAGCCTCACAGGGGTGGGTGAAAAACTGTTTTTT. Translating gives CASSLTGVGEKLFF.

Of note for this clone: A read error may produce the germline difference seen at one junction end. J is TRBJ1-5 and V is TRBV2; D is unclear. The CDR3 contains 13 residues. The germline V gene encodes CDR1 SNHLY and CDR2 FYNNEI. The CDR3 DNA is TGTGCCAGCAGCGAAGGGAATAATCAGCCCCAGCATTTT. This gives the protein CASSEGNNQPQHF.

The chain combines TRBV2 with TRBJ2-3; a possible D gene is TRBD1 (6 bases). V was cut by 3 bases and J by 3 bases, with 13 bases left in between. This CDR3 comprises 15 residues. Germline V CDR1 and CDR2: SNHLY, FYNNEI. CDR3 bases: TGTGCCAGCAGTGATTTAGGACAGTCAACAGATACGCAGTATTTT. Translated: CASSDLGQSTDTQYF.

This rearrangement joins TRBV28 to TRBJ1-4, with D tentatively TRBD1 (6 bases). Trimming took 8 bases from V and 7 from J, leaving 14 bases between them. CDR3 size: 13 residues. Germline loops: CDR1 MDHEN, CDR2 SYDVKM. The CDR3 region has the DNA TGTGCCAGCCTTCTGAGGGGGAGTGAAAAACTGTTTTTT. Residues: CASLLRGSEKLFF.

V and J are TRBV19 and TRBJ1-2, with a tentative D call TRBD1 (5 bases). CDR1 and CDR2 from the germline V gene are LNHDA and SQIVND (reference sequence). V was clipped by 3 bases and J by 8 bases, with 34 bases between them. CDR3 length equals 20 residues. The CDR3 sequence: CASSIFLLVYGQGISDGYTF. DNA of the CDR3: TGTGCCAGTAGTATTTTCCTGCTGGTTTATGGTCAGGGAATATCTGACGGCTACACCTTC.

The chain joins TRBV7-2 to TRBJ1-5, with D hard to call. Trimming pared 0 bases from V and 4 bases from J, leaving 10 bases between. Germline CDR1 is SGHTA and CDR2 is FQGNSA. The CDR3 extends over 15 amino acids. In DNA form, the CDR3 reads TGTGCCAGCAGCTTAGCGGGTCTAGAGAATCAGCCCCAGCATTTT. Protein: CASSLAGLENQPQHF. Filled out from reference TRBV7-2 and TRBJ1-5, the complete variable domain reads GAGVSQSPSNKVTEKGKDVELRCDPISGHTALYWYRQSLGQGLEFLIYFQGNSAPDKSGLPSDRFSAERTGGSVSTLTIQRTQQEDSAVYLCASSLAGLENQPQHFGDGTRLSIL.

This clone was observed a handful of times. CDR3 sequence: CASTELGLAGLDTQYF. The CDR3, as DNA: TGTGCCAGCACCGAACTGGGACTAGCGGGTTTGGATACGCAGTATTTT. The chain carries TRBV28 and TRBJ2-3, with 12 bases fitting TRBD2. CDR1 MDHEN and CDR2 SYDVKM come from the germline V gene. Losses at the gene ends were 7 bases for V and 6 bases for J; bases not matched to a gene: 11. CDR3 length equals 16 residues.

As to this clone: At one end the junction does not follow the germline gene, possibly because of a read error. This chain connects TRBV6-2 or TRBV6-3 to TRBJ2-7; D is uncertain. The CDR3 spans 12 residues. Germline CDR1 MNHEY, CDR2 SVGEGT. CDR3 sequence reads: CASSYSSSEQYF. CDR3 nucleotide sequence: TGTGCCAGCAGTTACAGTTCCTCCGAGCAGTACTTC.

CDR3 nucleotides: TGTGCCAGCAGCACGGGGGTTAGGGGGCGAGCTTTCTTT. As protein: CASSTGVRGRAFF. The chain uses TRBV27 and TRBJ1-1; 7 nucleotides align to TRBD1. The CDR3 length is 13 residues. The V gene end was trimmed by 6 bases and the J gene end by 10 bases; junction bases not matched to a gene: 11. Looked up from germline, CDR1 is MNHEY and CDR2 is SMNVEV (reference sequence).

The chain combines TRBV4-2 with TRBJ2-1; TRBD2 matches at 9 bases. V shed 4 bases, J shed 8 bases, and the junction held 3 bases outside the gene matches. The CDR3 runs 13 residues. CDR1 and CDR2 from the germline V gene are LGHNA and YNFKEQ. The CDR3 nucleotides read TGTGCCAGCAGCCGGGGACTAGCCGATGAGCAGTTCTTC. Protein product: CASSRGLADEQFF.

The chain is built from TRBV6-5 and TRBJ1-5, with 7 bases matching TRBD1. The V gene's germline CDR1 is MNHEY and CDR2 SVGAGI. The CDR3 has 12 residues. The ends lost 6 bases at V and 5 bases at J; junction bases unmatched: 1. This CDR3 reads CASSQGDQPQHF. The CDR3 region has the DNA TGTGCCAGCAGCCAGGGGGATCAGCCCCAGCATTTT.

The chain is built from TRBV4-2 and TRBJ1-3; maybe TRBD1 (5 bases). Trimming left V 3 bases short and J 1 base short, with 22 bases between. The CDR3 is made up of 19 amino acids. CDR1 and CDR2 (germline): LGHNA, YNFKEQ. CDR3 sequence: CASSQTTGYAKGSGNTIYF. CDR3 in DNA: TGTGCCAGCAGCCAGACTACCGGGTACGCAAAGGGGTCTGGAAACACCATATATTTT.